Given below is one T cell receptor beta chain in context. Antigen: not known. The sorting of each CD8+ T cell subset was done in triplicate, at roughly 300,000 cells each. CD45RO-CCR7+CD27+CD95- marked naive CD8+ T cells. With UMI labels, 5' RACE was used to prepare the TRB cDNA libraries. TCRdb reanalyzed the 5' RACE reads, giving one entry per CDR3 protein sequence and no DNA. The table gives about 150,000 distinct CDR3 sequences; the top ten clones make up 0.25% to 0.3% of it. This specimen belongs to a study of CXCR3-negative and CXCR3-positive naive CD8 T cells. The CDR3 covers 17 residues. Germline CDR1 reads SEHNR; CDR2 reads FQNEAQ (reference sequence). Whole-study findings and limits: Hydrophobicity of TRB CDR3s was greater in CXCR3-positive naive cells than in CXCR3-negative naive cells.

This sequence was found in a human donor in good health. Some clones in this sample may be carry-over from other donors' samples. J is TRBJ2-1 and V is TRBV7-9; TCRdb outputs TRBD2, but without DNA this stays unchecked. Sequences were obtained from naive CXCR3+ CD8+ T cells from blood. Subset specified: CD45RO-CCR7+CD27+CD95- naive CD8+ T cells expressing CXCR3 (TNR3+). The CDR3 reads CASSSPRGTSAGHEQFF.